The present T cell receptor beta chain was sequenced within a study of blood T cell repertoires in COVID-19. This table comes from immunoSEQ multiplex PCR, and its TCRdb copy is limited to in-frame clones, with some not included. The repertoire holds under 50,000 clones, roughly 70% seen once, with less than 8% in the top ten. Trimming pared 2 bases from V and 8 bases from J, leaving 15 bases between. The CDR3 runs 14 residues. Germline-derived CDR1 and CDR2 are MDHEN and SYDVKM. The source material was peripheral blood. The sequence was collected from a man at least 80 years old with acute or convalescent COVID-19. The chain combines TRBV28 with TRBJ1-2; a possible D gene is TRBD1 (6 bases). In DNA, the CDR3 is TGTGCCAGCAGTTTAGCGGGGGCAGGGTACGGCTACACCTTC. Translated: CASSLAGAGYGYTF.